Each of the 9 T cell receptor beta chains below was sequenced from the same sample in a study of CXCR3-negative and CXCR3-positive naive CD8 T cells. UMI labels and 5' RACE were used to prepare the TRB cDNA libraries. From its re-call of the 5' RACE reads, TCRdb lists each CDR3 protein once, without DNA. This repertoire comprises tens of thousands of distinct CDR3 sequences; its ten largest clones make up roughly 0.99%. Sequenced sample: naive CXCR3- CD8+ T cells from blood. The subset denotes: CD45RO-CCR7+CD27+CD95- naive CD8+ T cells lacking CXCR3 (TNR3-). These TCRs come from a human donor in good health. Some clones in this sample may be carry-over from other donors' samples.

This chain links TRBV20-1 with TRBJ2-1; TCRdb picks TRBD2, but there is no DNA to check that call. This CDR3 region has 16 residues. Germline V CDR1 and CDR2: DFQATT, SNEGSKA (reference sequence). The CDR3: CSAPPPLAGGQGEQFF.

J is TRBJ2-2 and V is TRBV5-1; the TRBD2 assignment by TCRdb is unverifiable without DNA. CDR3 length: 17 amino acids. CDR1 and CDR2 (germline): SGHRS, YFSETQ. The CDR3: CASSLKSAATITGELFF.

The chain uses TRBV20-1 and TRBJ2-1; TCRdb picks TRBD1, but there is no DNA to check that call. The length of the CDR3 is 13 residues. From germline, CDR1 is DFQATT and CDR2 SNEGSKA (reference sequence). The chain's CDR3 is CSASRPQGNEQFF.

V and J are TRBV5-5 and TRBJ2-5. CDR1 is SGHKS and CDR2 is YYEKEE in the germline V gene (reference sequence). The CDR3 is 14 residues long. CDR3 sequence: CASSYGVNQETQYF.

The V call is TRBV29-1, the J call TRBJ2-1; TCRdb selects TRBD2, and the lack of DNA leaves this call unchecked. The CDR3 totals 12 residues. The germline gives CDR1 SQVTM, CDR2 ANQGSEA. The CDR3 reads CSVWDLEGGAFF.

The chain has TRBV7-6 and TRBJ2-7. Per germline, CDR1 SGHVS and CDR2 FNYEAQ. This CDR3 is built from 11 residues. The CDR3 reads CASSAGLEQYF.

The rearrangement joins TRBV29-1 to TRBJ2-7. Looked up from germline, CDR1 is SQVTM and CDR2 is ANQGSEA. The CDR3 contains 12 residues. Here the CDR3 reads CSVLDSSYEQYF.

The chain joins TRBV14 to TRBJ1-3. The germline CDR1 and CDR2 sequences are SGHDN and FVKESK. The CDR3 contains 14 residues. CDR3: CASSPTPSGNTIYF.

This chain links TRBV7-3 with TRBJ2-1; TCRdb lists TRBD2, though no DNA is available to test this call. The CDR3 contains 15 residues. The V gene's germline CDR1 is SGHTA and CDR2 FQGTGA. The CDR3 is CASSPGLAGYNEQFF.